Below are 16 T cell receptor beta chains sequenced from a single sample in a study of HIV-infected children after antiretroviral therapy interruption. Unique molecular identifiers were included in an RNA-based 3' RACE TCR library. TCRdb fed the 3' RACE reads into MiXCR, producing one record per CDR3 protein. The repertoire consists of some 15,000 distinct CDR3 sequences, with less than 4% occurring once and the leading ten covering around 5%. Documented treatment: PENTA 11 planned treatment interruption arm or continuous ART arm. The specimen was CD45RA+ CD4+ T cells from PBMCs, collected from a donor given antiretroviral therapy, either interrupted or continuous. Subset meaning: naive CD4+ CD45RA+ CD45RO- T cells. The receptors shown here come from a child aged 2 to 17 with HIV.

This clonotype was seen at least ten times. The CDR3 sequence is CASRPTWTEDTQYF. CDR3 coding DNA: TGTGCCAGCAGGCCTACTTGGACAGAAGATACGCAGTATTTT. The chain is built from TRBV7-2 and TRBJ2-3; possible D gene TRBD1, 6 bases. In germline, CDR1 is SGHTA, CDR2 FQGNSA. V dropped 6 bases and J dropped 5 bases, with 15 bases sitting between them. This CDR3 is built from 14 residues. The full variable domain, its missing parts supplied by reference TRBV7-2 and TRBJ2-3, is GAGVSQSPSNKVTEKGKDVELRCDPISGHTALYWYRQSLGQGLEFLIYFQGNSAPDKSGLPSDRFSAERTGGSVSTLTIQRTQQEDSAVYLCASRPTWTEDTQYFGPGTRLTVL.

This clonotype came up many times. The CDR3 DNA is TGTGCCAGTAGTATCGCAGGCAACAGTCAGCCCCAGCATTTT. Translating it yields CASSIAGNSQPQHF. The chain carries TRBV19 and TRBJ1-5, with D hard to call. This CDR3 has 14 amino acids. Germline CDR1 and CDR2: LNHDA and SQIVND (reference sequence). Trimming stripped 3 bases from V and 6 bases from J, with 12 bases between.

This clonotype was counted ten times or more. V usage is TRBV6-2 or TRBV6-3 and J usage is TRBJ1-2; 12 bases fit TRBD1. Germline V gene data show CDR1 as MNHEY and CDR2 as SVGEGT. The V segment lost 5 bases and the J segment 6 bases; nucleotides outside the gene matches: 4. The CDR3 contains 14 residues. Here the CDR3 reads CASSRDRGLDGYTF. The CDR3 coding sequence is TGTGCCAGCAGTCGGGACAGGGGGCTCGATGGCTACACCTTC.

This clonotype was counted many times. The chain joins TRBV6-1 to TRBJ2-1; a weak D match, TRBD1 (6 bases). Trimming shortened V by 9 bases and J by 5 bases, and 14 bases separated the two germline ends. The CDR3 consists of 13 residues. Germline values: CDR1 MNHNS, CDR2 SASEGT. The DNA for the CDR3 is TGTGCCAGTACACAGGGAAGGGACAATGAGCAGTTCTTC. This codes for CASTQGRDNEQFF.

This clonotype was counted many times. This chain uses TRBV12-5 with TRBJ1-1; D unresolved. V lost 3 bases and J lost 0, with 11 bases in between. The CDR3 covers 15 residues. Germline V lookup: CDR1 LGHNT, CDR2 FRNRAP. The CDR3 here is CASGFRAGLNTEAFF. CDR3 coding DNA: TGTGCTAGTGGTTTTAGGGCGGGCCTGAACACTGAAGCTTTCTTT. Full variable domain (rest looked up from reference TRBV12-5 and TRBJ1-1): DARVTQTPRHKVTEMGQEVTMRCQPILGHNTVFWYRQTMMQGLELLAYFRNRAPLDDSGMPKDRFSAEMPDATLATLKIQPSEPRDSAVYFCASGFRAGLNTEAFFGQGTRLTVV.

This clonotype was recorded many times. The V call is TRBV7-4, the J call TRBJ2-1, with D possibly being TRBD2 (6 bases). CDR1 is SGHVT, CDR2 SQSDAQ, per germline. Trimming stripped 5 bases from V and 9 bases from J, with 17 bases between. The CDR3 extends over 14 amino acids. The chain's CDR3 is CASSPGLNYAEQFF. CDR3 in DNA: TGTGCCAGCAGCCCGGGACTGAACTATGCTGAGCAGTTCTTC.

There are many counts of this clonotype. The chain combines TRBV20-1 with TRBJ1-1; unclear D gene. Germline values: CDR1 DFQATT, CDR2 SNEGSKA (reference sequence). The CDR3 runs 12 residues. V lost 3 bases and J lost 0, with 5 bases in between. The CDR3 sequence is CSASRMNTEAFF. The CDR3 coding sequence is TGCAGTGCTAGTCGCATGAACACTGAAGCTTTCTTT.

Ten or more counts support this clonotype. This chain uses TRBV6-6 with TRBJ2-3; tentative D call: TRBD1 (5 bases). With 7 bases removed from V and 2 bases from J, the gap between germline ends came to 16 bases. The germline V gene has CDR1 MNHNY and CDR2 SVGAGI (reference sequence). The CDR3 spans 15 residues. CDR3 amino acids: CASTFYRQPTDTQYF. CDR3 bases: TGTGCCAGCACCTTTTACAGGCAACCCACAGATACGCAGTATTTT.

This clonotype was detected ten times or more. The genes are TRBV29-1 and TRBJ2-1, with TRBD1 as a possible D gene (6 bases). The CDR3 sequence is 14 residues long. V shed 3 bases and J shed 9 bases, with 18 bases lying between them. From germline, CDR1 is SQVTM and CDR2 ANQGSEA. The CDR3 protein is CSVDRQVGSGEQFF. In nucleotides, the CDR3 is TGCAGCGTTGATCGACAGGTTGGTTCGGGTGAGCAGTTCTTC.

This clonotype is labeled medium-sized. The V and J genes are TRBV2 and TRBJ1-2, with D unclear. CDR1 is SNHLY, CDR2 FYNNEI, per germline. Trimming cost V 0 bases and J 5 bases, with 4 bases left between them. This CDR3 is 12 amino acids long. This chain's CDR3 is CASSEAVYGYTF. The CDR3 DNA reads as TGTGCCAGCAGTGAAGCTGTGTATGGCTACACCTTC.

This clonotype came up many times. V is TRBV13 and J is TRBJ2-1; D may match TRBD1 or TRBD2 (5 bases each). Trimming took 8 bases from V and 9 from J, leaving 20 bases between them. Germline V CDR1 and CDR2: PRHDT, FYEKMQ (reference sequence). The CDR3 is 14 residues long. The CDR3 is CASSLLGTYAEQFF. The CDR3 coding sequence is TGTGCCAGCTCTCTTCTGGGGACCTATGCTGAGCAGTTCTTC.

This clonotype was counted ten times or more. This chain connects TRBV14 to TRBJ2-2; D may be TRBD1 (5 bases). Germline CDR1 and CDR2: SGHDN and FVKESK. Deletions cut 0 bases from V and 1 base from J, with 15 bases between. The CDR3 runs to 18 residues. The CDR3 sequence is CASSQDQQGPRNTGELFF. Written as DNA, the CDR3 is TGTGCCAGCAGCCAAGATCAGCAGGGCCCTCGGAACACCGGGGAGCTGTTTTTT.

This clonotype came up a few times. The chain carries TRBV12-3 or TRBV12-4 and TRBJ1-1; D may be TRBD1 (6 bases). This CDR3 contains 14 residues. Deletions cut 1 base from V and 1 base from J, with 7 bases between. In DNA form, the CDR3 reads TGTGCCAGCAGTTTAGTACAGGGGAACACTGAAGCTTTCTTT. Its protein is CASSLVQGNTEAFF.

There are many counts of this clonotype. A read error may produce the germline difference seen at one junction end. The rearrangement joins TRBV10-2 to TRBJ2-5; TRBD2 might be the D (6 bases). From germline, CDR1 is WSHSY and CDR2 SAAADI. The CDR3 length is 14 residues. This chain's CDR3 is CASSDAGRQDTQYF. The CDR3 DNA follows: TGTGCCAGCAGTGATGCGGGGCGCCAAGACACCCAGTACTTT.

At least ten counts were recorded for this clonotype. The chain has TRBV19 and TRBJ1-2; D uncertain. The CDR3 runs 14 residues. The germline V gene has CDR1 LNHDA and CDR2 SQIVND (reference sequence). The germline V and J ends were trimmed by 7 bases and 0 bases, with 12 bases remaining between them. CDR3 nucleotide sequence: TGTGCCAGTACGGAGGACGGGACTAACTATGGCTACACCTTC. This gives the protein CASTEDGTNYGYTF. Full variable domain (missing parts from reference TRBV19 and TRBJ1-2): DGGITQSPKYLFRKEGQNVTLSCEQNLNHDAMYWYRQDPGQGLRLIYYSQIVNDFQKGDIAEGYSVSREKKESFPLTVTSAQKNPTAFYLCASTEDGTNYGYTFGSGTRLTVV.

This clonotype was counted at least ten times. This chain links TRBV12-3 or TRBV12-4 with TRBJ1-2; 9 bases align to TRBD1. V shed 7 bases, J shed 4 bases, and the junction held 7 bases outside the gene matches. The CDR3 runs 14 residues. Here the CDR3 reads CASTISTGGYGYTF. The DNA of the CDR3 is TGTGCCAGCACCATCTCGACAGGGGGCTATGGCTACACCTTC.